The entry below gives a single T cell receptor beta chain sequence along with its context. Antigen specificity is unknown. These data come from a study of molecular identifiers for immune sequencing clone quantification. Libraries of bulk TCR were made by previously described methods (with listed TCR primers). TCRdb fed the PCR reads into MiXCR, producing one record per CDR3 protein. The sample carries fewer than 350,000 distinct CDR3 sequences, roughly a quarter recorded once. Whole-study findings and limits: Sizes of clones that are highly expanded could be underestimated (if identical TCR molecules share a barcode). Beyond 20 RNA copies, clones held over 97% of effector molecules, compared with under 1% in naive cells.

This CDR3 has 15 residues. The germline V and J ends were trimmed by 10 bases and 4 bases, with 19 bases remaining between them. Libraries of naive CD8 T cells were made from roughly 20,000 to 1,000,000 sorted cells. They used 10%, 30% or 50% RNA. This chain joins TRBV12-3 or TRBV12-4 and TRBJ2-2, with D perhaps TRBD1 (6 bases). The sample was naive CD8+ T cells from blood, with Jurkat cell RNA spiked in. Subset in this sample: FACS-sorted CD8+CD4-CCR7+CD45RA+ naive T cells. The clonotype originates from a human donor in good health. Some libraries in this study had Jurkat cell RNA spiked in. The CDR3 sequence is CATTPTGFGTGELFF. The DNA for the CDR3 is TGTGCCACCACGCCAACAGGGTTTGGCACCGGGGAGCTGTTTTTT.